Below are 5 T cell receptor beta chains sequenced from a single sample in a study of shared clonotypes between healthy human individuals (dated by TCRdb to about 2020). Library creation used the immunoSEQ multiplex PCR assay. Entries here come from immuneACCESS through TCRdb and include only in-frame sequences with V and J called. Some clones fail to appear in such tables; in the studies checked, an unresolved V gene covers under half of the shortfall, and the cause of the remainder is unknown. The sample profile shows fewer than 1.4 million clones; around 78% of them were found once. More than 0.55% of the sample belongs to the ten largest clones. Sequenced input: memory CD4+ T cells from PBMCs. The cell subset or site label corresponds to: CD45RA-negative fraction. The receptors here all came from a man aged 18 to 29 in good health. Some clones in this sample may be carry-over from other donors' samples.

The chain combines TRBV5-1 with TRBJ1-5, with 9 bases fitting TRBD1. The germline gives CDR1 SGHRS, CDR2 YFSETQ. Trimming removed 2 bases from V and 5 bases from J; junction bases left unmatched: 14. This CDR3 contains 18 residues. CDR3 nucleotides: TGCGCCAGCAGCTTACTTCCGGGACAGGGTAGGATCGATCAGCCCCAGCATTTT. Translating gives CASSLLPGQGRIDQPQHF.

This clone was counted only a few times. The rearrangement links TRBV4-3 to TRBJ1-2; no clear D. The CDR3 has 15 amino acids. Germline V gene lookup returns CDR1 LGHNA and CDR2 YSLEER. Trimming removed 3 bases from V and 4 bases from J, with 15 bases in between. CDR3 protein: CASSHTERPPYGYTF. CDR3 DNA sequence: TGCGCCAGCAGCCACACAGAGCGCCCACCCTATGGCTACACCTTC.

The chain couples TRBV6-6 to TRBJ1-6; D may be TRBD1 (6 bases). V lost 6 bases and J 10 bases, leaving 10 bases between the germline ends. The CDR3 consists of 12 residues. CDR1 and CDR2 (germline): MNHNY, SVGAGI (reference sequence). Here the CDR3 reads CASRQGPSPLHF. The CDR3 DNA sequence: TGTGCCAGCAGACAGGGCCCATCACCCCTCCACTTT.

This chain's CDR3 is CASSDRGNQPQHF. CDR3 DNA sequence: TGTGCCAGTTCGGATAGGGGCAATCAGCCCCAGCATTTT. The chain joins TRBV25-1 to TRBJ1-5; D unclear. V shed 9 bases and J shed 2 bases, with 11 bases lying between them. Germline V gene lookup returns CDR1 MGHDK and CDR2 SYGVNS. The CDR3 length is 13 residues.

This clone was seen a few times. The rearrangement links TRBV5-1 to TRBJ1-1; no clear D gene. With 5 bases removed from V and 0 bases from J, the gap between germline ends came to 11 bases. CDR1 and CDR2 from the germline V gene are SGHRS and YFSETQ. This CDR3 spans 14 amino acids. DNA for the CDR3: TGCGCCAGCAGTATGGATACAATGAACACTGAAGCTTTCTTT. Translation: CASSMDTMNTEAFF.